The rows below give T cell receptor beta chains drawn from one sample of a study of vaccination effects on CD4 cells after COVID-19. Using immunoSEQ multiplex PCR, the repertoire was profiled, and TCRdb retains in-frame clones only, with some absent. The sample includes tens of thousands of clones, around 76% seen only once; the top ten take approximately 3.7%. No antigen is known for these receptors. This specimen consisted of CD4+ T cells from PBMCs cultured with HCoV-OC43 spike peptides, obtained before COVID-19 vaccination. The receptors here all came from a human donor who received a COVID-19 vaccine. Each CDR3 is given with its conserved first and last residue. D genes are given only for firm matches. A row's size may be missing; if present it is once, few, many or a size class.

TGTGCCACCAGCAGAGGGCACGGCTCCTACAATGAGCAGTTCTTC	CATSRGHGSYNEQFF	TRBV15	TRBJ2-1	few	.
TGCGCCAGCAGCCAAGTGTGGCTAAGTAATTCACCCCTCCACTTT	CASSQVWLSNSPLHF	TRBV4-1	TRBJ1-6	.	.
TGTGCCAGCACCCACAGGGGAAACACCATATATTTT	CASTHRGNTIYF	TRBV12-3/TRBV12-4	TRBJ1-3	.	.
TGTGCCAGCAGTTACGGGACGGCGAACACCGGGGAGCTGTTTTTT	CASSYGTANTGELFF	TRBV6-5	TRBJ2-2	.	.
TGTGCCACCAGTGACCCCAACCGAGGACAGGGATATCACAATGAGCAGTTCTTC	CATSDPNRGQGYHNEQFF	TRBV24-1	TRBJ2-1	.	TRBD1
TGTGCCAGCAGCCTGGGACCCTCCAACACTGAAGCTTTCTTT	CASSLGPSNTEAFF	TRBV6-5	TRBJ1-1	few	.
TGTGCCAGCAGTGAGGGGACAGGGGTGCAAAACTATGGCTACACCTTC	CASSEGTGVQNYGYTF	TRBV6-1	TRBJ1-2	once	TRBD1
TGTGCCAGCAGCTATGAGACAGGTGAAGGCTACACCTTC	CASSYETGEGYTF	TRBV3-1/TRBV3-2	TRBJ1-2	.	.
TGTGCCAGCAGCTCGGGACAAGGGGGGGGATCGGGAAACACCATATATTTT	CASSSGQGGGSGNTIYF	TRBV7-8	TRBJ1-3	.	.
TGTGCCAGCAGCCAAGCTTTGCAGTCCAATCAGCCCCAGCATTTT	CASSQALQSNQPQHF	TRBV3-1/TRBV3-2	TRBJ1-5	many	.
TGTGCCAGCAGTTCAACCGGGACCAGACAAGAGACCCAGTACTTC	CASSSTGTRQETQYF	TRBV2	TRBJ2-5	.	.
TGTGCCAGCAAAGGGGATTTGGGCCAGCCCCAGCATTTT	CASKGDLGQPQHF	TRBV12-3/TRBV12-4	TRBJ1-5	few	.
TGTGCCAGCAGCTCCCTTCCCGGACAGTTCGGAAACACCATATATTTT	CASSSLPGQFGNTIYF	TRBV5-6	TRBJ1-3	.	.
TGCGCCAGCGACAGCGGGGGGGCCACCGGGGAGCTGTTTTTT	CASDSGGATGELFF	TRBV5-1	TRBJ2-2	once	TRBD2
TGCGCCAGCAGTATAGGGGACGGAGATACGCAGTATTTT	CASSIGDGDTQYF	TRBV5-1	TRBJ2-3	.	.
TGTGCCAGTATACCTAGCGGGGGGGTGCACCGGGAGCTGTTTTTT	CASIPSGGVHRELFF	TRBV19	TRBJ2-2	few	TRBD2
TGTGCCAGCAGTTTGGGACCGTTGAATGAGCAGTTCTTC	CASSLGPLNEQFF	TRBV28	TRBJ2-1	.	.
TGCGCCAGCAGCTTGGCAAGGTATTCTGGGGCCAACGTCCTGACTTTC	CASSLARYSGANVLTF	TRBV5-1	TRBJ2-6	.	.
TGTGCCAGCAGTCCACCGGACAGGGGGGCTGAAGCTTTCTTT	CASSPPDRGAEAFF	TRBV28	TRBJ1-1	.	TRBD1
TGCGCCAGCAGCTTGGCCGTTTCGGGGGGCACAGATACGCAGTATTTT	CASSLAVSGGTDTQYF	TRBV5-1	TRBJ2-3	.	.
TGTGCCTGGAGTGTACGGGGTAGCGGGGGCACCGGTCAAGAGACCCAGTACTTC	CAWSVRGSGGTGQETQYF	TRBV30	TRBJ2-5	once	TRBD2
TGTGCCAGCAGTTCCGGGGACAGTAGAACCTACAATGAGCAGTTCTTC	CASSSGDSRTYNEQFF	TRBV6-5	TRBJ2-1	.	TRBD1
TGTGCCAGCAGTGGAAATCGGGGGACTCAGCCCCAGCATTTT	CASSGNRGTQPQHF	TRBV28	TRBJ1-5	many	.
TGTGCCAGCAGTGACGACAGGGGAAGCACTGAAGCTTTCTTT	CASSDDRGSTEAFF	TRBV6-1	TRBJ1-1	.	TRBD1
TGTGCCAGCAGCTTAGGACGGGACAATGAGCAGTTCTTC	CASSLGRDNEQFF	TRBV7-2	TRBJ2-1	.	.
TGTGCCAGCAGCTTGAATCAGGAGGCCAACGTCCTGACTTTC	CASSLNQEANVLTF	TRBV5-6	TRBJ2-6	.	.
TGTGCCAGCAGCCTAAAGCTAGAACCGAACACTGAAGCTTTCTTT	CASSLKLEPNTEAFF	TRBV9	TRBJ1-1	.	.
TGCGCCAGCAGCTCCCAGGGAACCGGGGAGCTGTTTTTT	CASSSQGTGELFF	TRBV5-1	TRBJ2-2	.	.
TGCACCAGCAGCCAGCCGGGAGCATTGTGGGGACTAGCGGGGTCCTCTAGCACAGATACGCAGTATTTT	CTSSQPGALWGLAGSSSTDTQYF	TRBV1	TRBJ2-3	.	.
TGTGCCAGCAGCTTATTGGGGGGGACAGATACGCAGTATTTT	CASSLLGGTDTQYF	TRBV7-3	TRBJ2-3	once	TRBD2
TGTGCCAGCAGTGAATGGGGCCCGAACACCGGGGAGCTGTTTTTT	CASSEWGPNTGELFF	TRBV2	TRBJ2-2	.	.
TGCGCCAGCAGCTCAGCGGGGGGGAACACCGGGGAGCTGTTTTTT	CASSSAGGNTGELFF	TRBV5-1	TRBJ2-2	.	TRBD2
TGTGCCAGCAGCGTAGGGTCCGGGAGTTACAATGAGCAGTTCTTC	CASSVGSGSYNEQFF	TRBV9	TRBJ2-1	.	.
TGTGCCAGCAGCTTGGGTCAGGGGAAAGAGACCCAGTACTTC	CASSLGQGKETQYF	TRBV5-4	TRBJ2-5	.	.
TGCAGTGCTAGAGGGCAGACCCAGTACTTC	CSARGQTQYF	TRBV20-1	TRBJ2-5	.	.
TGTGCCACCAGCAGAGATCTCCGTCAGGTCTCTGGAAACACCATATATTTT	CATSRDLRQVSGNTIYF	TRBV15	TRBJ1-3	few	.
TGTGCCAGCAGCTTTCGGGGCACAGGGGGCGTAGATACGCAGTATTTT	CASSFRGTGGVDTQYF	TRBV7-2	TRBJ2-3	.	TRBD1
TGTGCCAGCAGCCTGAACCCGGGACACAACACAGATACGCAGTATTTT	CASSLNPGHNTDTQYF	TRBV3-1/TRBV3-2	TRBJ2-3	.	.
TGTGCCAGCAGCGTCTCCGGGACAGACCCATATGGCTACACCTTC	CASSVSGTDPYGYTF	TRBV7-3	TRBJ1-2	.	TRBD1
TGCGCCAGCAGCTTGACGGGACAGACCTATGGCTACACCTTC	CASSLTGQTYGYTF	TRBV5-1	TRBJ1-2	.	TRBD1
TGTGCCAGCAGCGTAATGGGACACAACTCTGGAAACACCATATATTTT	CASSVMGHNSGNTIYF	TRBV9	TRBJ1-3	.	.
TGTGCCTGGAGTATCCGCGGAAGCACAGATACGCAGTATTTT	CAWSIRGSTDTQYF	TRBV30	TRBJ2-3	.	.
TGCGCCAGCAGCCACAGGGTTTCGCTATTTCCCCTCCACTTT	CASSHRVSLFPLHF	TRBV4-1	TRBJ1-6	.	.
TGCGCCAGCAACGACAACGGGGATTCACCCCTCCACTTT	CASNDNGDSPLHF	TRBV5-1	TRBJ1-6	.	.
TGTGCCAGCAGCCCCCTGAGCGGGGGGGGCATCGGGGAGCTGTTTTTT	CASSPLSGGGIGELFF	TRBV3-1/TRBV3-2	TRBJ2-2	few	TRBD2
TGTGCCAGTAGTGATGACAGGATTACCTCCTATAGCAATCAGCCCCAGCATTTT	CASSDDRITSYSNQPQHF	TRBV19	TRBJ1-5	few	.
TGTGCCAGCAGCCCCGGCCGGGGGTCCTACACAGATACGCAGTATTTT	CASSPGRGSYTDTQYF	TRBV7-2	TRBJ2-3	.	.
TGTGCCAGCAGCCCTAAACAGGGTCCGGAGTATCAGCCCCAGCATTTT	CASSPKQGPEYQPQHF	TRBV6-2/TRBV6-3	TRBJ1-5	few	.
TGCGCCAGCACCGCGACAGGGGGAAAAGAGACCCAGTACTTC	CASTATGGKETQYF	TRBV5-1	TRBJ2-5	.	TRBD1
TGCGCCAGCAGTGAGATCAGCAGCCATCAAGAGACCCAGTACTTC	CASSEISSHQETQYF	TRBV10-2	TRBJ2-5	.	.
TGTGCCAGCAGTTACGGTACAGGGTTAAGCCAAGAGACCCAGTACTTC	CASSYGTGLSQETQYF	TRBV6-2/TRBV6-3	TRBJ2-5	.	.
TGTGCTAGTGTCCCGGAGCTAACACAAGAGACCCAGTACTTC	CASVPELTQETQYF	TRBV12-5	TRBJ2-5	.	.
TGCAGCGTTGCAGCCTCCTACAATGAGCAGTTCTTC	CSVAASYNEQFF	TRBV29-1	TRBJ2-1	.	.
TGCGCCAGCAGCCAAGCGGGGGGGTCCGGGGAGCTGTTTTTT	CASSQAGGSGELFF	TRBV4-1	TRBJ2-2	.	TRBD2
TGTGCCAGCAGCCTAGGGGGAAACTATGGCTACACCTTC	CASSLGGNYGYTF	TRBV7-2	TRBJ1-2	.	.
TGTGCCGGCAGGGACGGACAGTTGAACACTGAAGCTTTCTTT	CAGRDGQLNTEAFF	TRBV6-5	TRBJ1-1	.	.
TGCAGCGCCCACCCTCAGGCGGGCACTGAAGCTTTCTTT	CSAHPQAGTEAFF	TRBV29-1	TRBJ1-1	.	.
TGCGCCAGCGGGACAGAGTCCCGCGGAGAGACCCAGTACTTC	CASGTESRGETQYF	TRBV5-1	TRBJ2-5	.	TRBD1
TGTGCCAGCAGTTACTCGAACGGAGGCGAGACCCAGTACTTC	CASSYSNGGETQYF	TRBV6-6	TRBJ2-5	.	.
TGCGCCAGCAGCTTGGGGGGGGGCCTCGACAATGAGCAGTTCTTC	CASSLGGGLDNEQFF	TRBV5-1	TRBJ2-1	.	.